Listed below are T cell receptor beta chains from one sample, sequenced in a study of shared clonotypes between healthy human individuals. TCRdb's copy holds only in-frame clones and misses some; the assay was immunoSEQ multiplex PCR. The sample has some 1,900,000 clones, 85% to 95% seen once; the top ten hold more than 0.9%. Sequenced material: naive CD8+ T cells sorted from blood. These receptors all come from a man aged 18 to 35 in good health. Both conserved end residues are part of each CDR3. D genes are given only for firm matches. Part of the rows lack a size; the others show once, few, many or a class for expanded clones.

size: .
V: TRBV9
J: TRBJ1-3
D: .
DNA: TGTGCCAGCAGCGGCGGACATGTCTCTGGAAACACCATATATTTT
CDR3: CASSGGHVSGNTIYF

size: .
V: TRBV15
J: TRBJ1-2
D: .
DNA: TGTGCCACCAGCGCCCGGGAGGGTTACACCTTC
CDR3: CATSAREGYTF

size: .
V: TRBV5-1
J: TRBJ2-1
D: .
DNA: TGCGCCAGCAGGATAGCCGAAGCTCGCAATGAGCAGTTCTTC
CDR3: CASRIAEARNEQFF

size: .
V: TRBV29-1
J: TRBJ1-1
D: TRBD1
DNA: TGCAGCGCCGGAACAGGGGGCACTGAAGCTTTCTTT
CDR3: CSAGTGGTEAFF

size: .
V: TRBV10-3
J: TRBJ1-6
D: TRBD1
DNA: TGTGCCATCAGCAACAGGGGGCTGGATTCACCCCTCCACTTT
CDR3: CAISNRGLDSPLHF

size: once
V: TRBV28
J: TRBJ1-6
D: TRBD1
DNA: TGTGCCAGCAACGCCCGGACAGGGATCTCACCCCTCCACTTT
CDR3: CASNARTGISPLHF

size: .
V: TRBV9
J: TRBJ2-7
D: .
DNA: TGTGCCAGCAGCGTAGGAGGTCTGGGATACAACGAGCAGTACTTC
CDR3: CASSVGGLGYNEQYF

size: .
V: TRBV10-3
J: TRBJ2-7
D: TRBD2
DNA: TGTGCCATCAGCCCTGGGACTAGCGGGGCCACGGGGTCCTACGAGCAGTACTTC
CDR3: CAISPGTSGATGSYEQYF

size: .
V: TRBV6-1
J: TRBJ2-7
D: .
DNA: TGTGCCAGCAGTGAGCTAGGGAACTCCTACGAGCAGTACTTC
CDR3: CASSELGNSYEQYF

size: once
V: TRBV4-1
J: TRBJ2-7
D: TRBD2
DNA: TGCGCCAGCAGCGAACGACTAGCGGGAGGGGCCTACGAGCAGTACTTC
CDR3: CASSERLAGGAYEQYF

size: .
V: TRBV27
J: TRBJ1-2
D: .
DNA: TGTGCCAGCAGTTTATCCAGGGGAGGATACTATGGCTACACCTTC
CDR3: CASSLSRGGYYGYTF

size: .
V: TRBV7-9
J: TRBJ1-6
D: TRBD1
DNA: TGTGCCAGCAAAGAGACAGGGGATAATTCACCCCTCCACTTT
CDR3: CASKETGDNSPLHF

size: .
V: TRBV4-1
J: TRBJ1-4
D: TRBD1
DNA: TGCGCCAGCAGCCACCGCTCCGGGACAGGGAGATCTCCTACGTCTGTGGAAAAACTGTTTTTT
CDR3: CASSHRSGTGRSPTSVEKLFF

size: .
V: TRBV7-9
J: TRBJ1-5
D: .
DNA: TGTGCCGGCGCGACAGGTGATAGCAATCAGCCCCAGCATTTT
CDR3: CAGATGDSNQPQHF

size: .
V: TRBV4-3
J: TRBJ2-3
D: .
DNA: TGCGCCAGCAGCGTCGGGGGCACAGATACGCAGTATTTT
CDR3: CASSVGGTDTQYF

size: .
V: TRBV14
J: TRBJ2-1
D: .
DNA: TGTGCCAGCAGCCAAGATAGGGCACATCACAATGAGCAGTTCTTC
CDR3: CASSQDRAHHNEQFF

size: .
V: TRBV27
J: TRBJ2-7
D: TRBD2
DNA: TGTGCCAGCAGTCTCCGGACTAGCGGGAGGTACGAGCAGTACTTC
CDR3: CASSLRTSGRYEQYF

size: .
V: TRBV5-4
J: TRBJ2-5
D: .
DNA: TGTGCCAGCAGCTGGGGGGCGACGGACCAAGAGACCCAGTACTTC
CDR3: CASSWGATDQETQYF

size: once
V: TRBV29-1
J: TRBJ2-1
D: TRBD1
DNA: TGCAGCGTTGACGGGACAGAAGAAAGCTCCTACAATGAGCAGTTCTTC
CDR3: CSVDGTEESSYNEQFF

size: .
V: TRBV19
J: TRBJ1-5
D: TRBD1
DNA: TGTGCCAGTAGTATCGATCAGGGGGAGGGCAATCAGCCCCAGCATTTT
CDR3: CASSIDQGEGNQPQHF

size: once
V: TRBV13
J: TRBJ2-7
D: .
DNA: TGTGCCAGCAGCTTACAGGGAGTGGGCTACGAGCAGTACTTC
CDR3: CASSLQGVGYEQYF

size: .
V: TRBV10-3
J: TRBJ1-5
D: .
DNA: TGTGCCATCAGTGAGTCGGACAGCCCTAATCAGCCCCAGCATTTT
CDR3: CAISESDSPNQPQHF

size: .
V: TRBV6-6
J: TRBJ1-4
D: .
DNA: TGTGCCAGCTGCTGGGTTTCAACTAATGAAAAACTGTTTTTT
CDR3: CASCWVSTNEKLFF

size: .
V: TRBV9
J: TRBJ2-1
D: .
DNA: TGTGCCAGCAGCGTAGATGGGCCTGAGCAGTTCTTC
CDR3: CASSVDGPEQFF

size: .
V: TRBV12-5
J: TRBJ2-1
D: TRBD1
DNA: TGTGCTAGTGGCCGGACAGGGTGGGTAGGTGAGCAGTTCTTC
CDR3: CASGRTGWVGEQFF

size: .
V: TRBV13
J: TRBJ1-4
D: .
DNA: TGTGCCAGCAGCTTCTTCGAGGGAATCAATGAAAAACTGTTTTTT
CDR3: CASSFFEGINEKLFF

size: .
V: TRBV27
J: TRBJ2-3
D: TRBD2
DNA: TGTGCCAGCAGGGGACTAGCGGGAACAGATACGCAGTATTTT
CDR3: CASRGLAGTDTQYF

size: .
V: TRBV27
J: TRBJ2-4
D: .
DNA: TGTGCCAGCACCGGAGGGGGGAGGAACATTCAGTACTTC
CDR3: CASTGGGRNIQYF

size: .
V: TRBV18
J: TRBJ2-1
D: .
DNA: TGTGCCAGCTCACCACTCTCTGGAAATGAGCAGTTCTTC
CDR3: CASSPLSGNEQFF

size: .
V: TRBV9
J: TRBJ2-7
D: .
DNA: TGTGCCAGCAGCGTAGTTCCCGGCGAGCAGTACTTC
CDR3: CASSVVPGEQYF

size: .
V: TRBV5-6
J: TRBJ2-1
D: .
DNA: TGTGCCAGCAGCACAGGGTCGTTCGGTGAGCAGTTCTTC
CDR3: CASSTGSFGEQFF

size: .
V: TRBV7-9
J: TRBJ2-2
D: TRBD1
DNA: TGTGCCAGCAGCTCAGCTAGGGGGCAATCCGGGGAGCTGTTTTTT
CDR3: CASSSARGQSGELFF

size: .
V: TRBV6-5
J: TRBJ1-2
D: .
DNA: TGTGCCAGCAGTTACGAACGGACCTATGGCTACACCTTC
CDR3: CASSYERTYGYTF

size: .
V: TRBV4-1
J: TRBJ2-5
D: TRBD2
DNA: TGCGCCAGCAGCCACGGGACTAGCGGGAATCAAGAGACCCAGTACTTC
CDR3: CASSHGTSGNQETQYF

size: .
V: TRBV11-2
J: TRBJ2-1
D: .
DNA: TGTGCCAGCAGCGATAATGGACTCCAATACAATGAGCAGTTCTTC
CDR3: CASSDNGLQYNEQFF

size: .
V: TRBV5-3
J: TRBJ1-1
D: .
DNA: TGTGCCAGAAGCTTGCGCAACCGGGGTGTGAACACTGAAGCTTTCTTT
CDR3: CARSLRNRGVNTEAFF

size: .
V: TRBV13
J: TRBJ2-1
D: TRBD1
DNA: TGTGCCAGCAGCTTAGCTTCCGGGGACAGGGGGAGTCATGAGCAGTTCTTC
CDR3: CASSLASGDRGSHEQFF

size: .
V: TRBV7-2
J: TRBJ2-3
D: TRBD1
DNA: TGTGCCAGCAGCCCCCAGGGGGTTACTAGCACAGATACGCAGTATTTT
CDR3: CASSPQGVTSTDTQYF

size: .
V: TRBV10-2
J: TRBJ2-1
D: TRBD2
DNA: TGCGCCAGCAGCCCGGGACTAGCGGGAACGTACAATGAGCAGTTCTTC
CDR3: CASSPGLAGTYNEQFF

size: .
V: TRBV25-1
J: TRBJ2-4
D: .
DNA: TGTGCCAGCAGTGAATGGGGTGAGAGTGCCAAAAACATTCAGTACTTC
CDR3: CASSEWGESAKNIQYF

size: once
V: TRBV4-3
J: TRBJ1-2
D: .
DNA: TGCGCCAGCAGCCAAGATTACAGGGACTATGGCTACACCTTC
CDR3: CASSQDYRDYGYTF

size: once
V: TRBV27
J: TRBJ2-1
D: .
DNA: TGTGCCAGCAGTTTGAACGGTTTTAGCTCCTACAATGAGCAGTTCTTC
CDR3: CASSLNGFSSYNEQFF